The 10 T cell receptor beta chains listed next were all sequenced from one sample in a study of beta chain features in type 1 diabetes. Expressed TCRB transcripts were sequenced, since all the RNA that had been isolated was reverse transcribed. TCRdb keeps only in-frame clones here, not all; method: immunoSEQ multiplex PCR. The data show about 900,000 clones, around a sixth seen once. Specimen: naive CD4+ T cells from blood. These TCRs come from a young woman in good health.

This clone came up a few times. The CDR3 bases are TGTGCCAGCAGTTACCTTCCGGCGGGGTCCTACGAGCAGTACTTC. Translating it yields CASSYLPAGSYEQYF. V and J are TRBV6-5 and TRBJ2-7; tentative D call: TRBD2 (6 bases). V lost 2 bases, J lost 1 base, and 12 bases lay in between. The CDR3 extends over 15 amino acids. Germline loops: CDR1 MNHEY, CDR2 SVGAGI.

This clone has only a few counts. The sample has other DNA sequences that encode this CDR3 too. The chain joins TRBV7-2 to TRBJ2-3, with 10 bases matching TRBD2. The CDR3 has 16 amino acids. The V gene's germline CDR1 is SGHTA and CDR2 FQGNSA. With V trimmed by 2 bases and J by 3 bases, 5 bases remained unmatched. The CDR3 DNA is TGTGCCAGCAGCTTAATAGCGGGAGGTGGGACAGATACGCAGTATTTT. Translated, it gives CASSLIAGGGTDTQYF.

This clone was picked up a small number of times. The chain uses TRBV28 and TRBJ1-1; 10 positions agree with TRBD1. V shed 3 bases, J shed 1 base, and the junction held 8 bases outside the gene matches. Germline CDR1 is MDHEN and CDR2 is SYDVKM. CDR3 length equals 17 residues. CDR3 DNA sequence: TGTGCCAGCAGTTTTTGGGACAGGGGAAAACCGAACACTGAAGCTTTCTTT. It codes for CASSFWDRGKPNTEAFF.

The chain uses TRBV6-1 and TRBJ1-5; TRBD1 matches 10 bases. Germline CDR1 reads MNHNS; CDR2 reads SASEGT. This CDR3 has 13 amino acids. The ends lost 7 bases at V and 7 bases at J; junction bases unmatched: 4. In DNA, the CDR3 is TGTGCCAGCACCCGACAGGGGGCCCAGCCCCAGCATTTT. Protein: CASTRQGAQPQHF.

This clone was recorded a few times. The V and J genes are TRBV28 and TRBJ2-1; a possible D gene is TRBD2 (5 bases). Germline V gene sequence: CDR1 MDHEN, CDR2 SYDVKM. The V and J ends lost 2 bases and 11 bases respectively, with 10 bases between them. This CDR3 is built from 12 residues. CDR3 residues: CASSLLWTQQFF. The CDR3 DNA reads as TGTGCCAGCAGTTTACTGTGGACTCAGCAGTTCTTC.

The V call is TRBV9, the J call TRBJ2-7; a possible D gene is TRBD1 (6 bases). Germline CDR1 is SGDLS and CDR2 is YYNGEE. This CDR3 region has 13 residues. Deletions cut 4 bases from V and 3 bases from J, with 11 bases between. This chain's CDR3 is CASSPAGDYEQYF. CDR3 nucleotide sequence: TGTGCCAGCAGCCCCGCAGGGGACTACGAGCAGTACTTC.

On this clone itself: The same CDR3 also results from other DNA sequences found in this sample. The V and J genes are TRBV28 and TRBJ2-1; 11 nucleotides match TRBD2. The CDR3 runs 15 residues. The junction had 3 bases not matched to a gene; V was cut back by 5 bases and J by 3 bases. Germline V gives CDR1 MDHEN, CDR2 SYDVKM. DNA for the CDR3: TGTGCCAGCAGTCCCGGGACTAGCGGCTACAATGAGCAGTTCTTC. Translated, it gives CASSPGTSGYNEQFF.

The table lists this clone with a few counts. This chain's CDR3 is CAISESGKENIQYF. CDR3 in DNA: TGTGCCATCAGTGAGAGCGGGAAGGAAAACATTCAGTACTTC. The J gene is TRBJ2-4, the V gene TRBV10-3, with 7 bases lining up with TRBD2. CDR1 ENHRY and CDR2 SYGVKD come from the germline V gene. The CDR3 length is 14 residues. With 2 bases clipped from V and 5 bases from J, the junction kept 3 bases outside the gene matches.

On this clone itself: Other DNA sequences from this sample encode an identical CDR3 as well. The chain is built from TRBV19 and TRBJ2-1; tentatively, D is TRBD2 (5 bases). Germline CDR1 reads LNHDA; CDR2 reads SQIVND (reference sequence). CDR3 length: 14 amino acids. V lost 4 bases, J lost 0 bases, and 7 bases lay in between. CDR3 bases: TGTGCCAGTAGTACCGGGGACTCCTACAATGAGCAGTTCTTC. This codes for CASSTGDSYNEQFF.

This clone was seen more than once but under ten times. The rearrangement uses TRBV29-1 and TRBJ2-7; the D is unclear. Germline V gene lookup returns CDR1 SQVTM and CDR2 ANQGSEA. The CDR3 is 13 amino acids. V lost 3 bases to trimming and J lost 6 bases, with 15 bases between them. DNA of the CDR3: TGCAGCGTTGAGGGCCTCACCCGAAGCGAGCAGTACTTC. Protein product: CSVEGLTRSEQYF.